Below, 2 T cell receptor beta chains from the same sample are listed, as sequenced in a study of T-cell reconstitution after alpha-beta-depleted transplantation in children. Researchers prepared the TCRbeta library using unique molecular identifiers, the study reports. TCRdb reanalysed the PCR reads using MiXCR and keeps one entry per CDR3 protein. The table shows 200,000 to 250,000 distinct CDR3 sequences, with about a tenth occurring only once. The sample was PBMCs, taken before TCRalphabeta/CD19-depleted stem cell transplant. The receptors originated from a child in the first two years of life with acute myeloid leukemia, due to receive a stem cell transplant.

A note on this clonotype: A single base separates this from a much larger clone, so it may be a read error. The gene calls are TRBV7-2 and TRBJ2-3; 12 bases are a match to TRBD2. CDR1 and CDR2 from the germline V gene are SGHTA and FQGNSA. Trimming removed 4 bases from V and 5 bases from J; junction bases left unmatched: 10. The CDR3 covers 17 residues. The chain's CDR3 is CASSSGLAGSHKDTQYF. The CDR3, as DNA: TGTGCCAGCAGCTCAGGACTAGCGGGAAGTCACAAAGATACGCAGTATTTT.

This clonotype was observed many times. DNA of the CDR3: TGTGCCAGCAGCCCGTCAGCTAACTATGGCTACACCTTC. Translated: CASSPSANYGYTF. V and J are TRBV7-3 and TRBJ1-2; D call uncertain. This CDR3 has 13 residues. Trimming left V 5 bases short and J 0 bases short, with 7 bases between. Germline CDR1 and CDR2: SGHTA and FQGTGA.